The 30 T cell receptor beta chains below all came from one sample that was sequenced in a study of cytomegalovirus exposure and HLA in healthy donors. Clones were sequenced by immunoSEQ multiplex PCR, and TCRdb holds only the in-frame ones, with some missing. This sample has about 160,000 clones; 85% to 90% occur once, and the top ten carry under 13%. Sequenced: PBMCs. The receptors here all came from a woman between 18 and 29 years old in good health and CMV-seropositive.

This chain joins TRBV15 and TRBJ2-1; 8 bases match TRBD2. The CDR3 length is 13 residues. Looked up from germline, CDR1 is LNHNV and CDR2 is YYDKDF (reference sequence). V dropped 7 bases and J dropped 7; count of bases not matched to a gene: 6. The CDR3 loop is CATTGLAGNEQFF. CDR3 bases: TGTGCCACCACCGGACTAGCTGGTAATGAGCAGTTCTTC.

The genes are TRBV5-1 and TRBJ2-5, with D tentatively TRBD2 (5 bases). Germline V gene sequence: CDR1 SGHRS, CDR2 YFSETQ. V lost 5 bases to trimming and J lost 0 bases, with 20 bases between them. This CDR3 contains 17 residues. Here the CDR3 reads CASSQRESVGYQETQYF. The CDR3 DNA reads TGCGCCAGCAGTCAGAGGGAATCAGTCGGGTACCAAGAGACCCAGTACTTC.

This chain uses TRBV28 with TRBJ1-5; D is unresolved. This CDR3 has 15 amino acids. Trimming took 1 base from V and 0 from J, leaving 7 bases between them. Germline CDR1 and CDR2: MDHEN and SYDVKM. CDR3 sequence reads: CASSLLHISNQPQHF. The DNA for the CDR3 is TGTGCCAGCAGTTTATTACACATTAGCAATCAGCCCCAGCATTTT.

This chain connects TRBV7-2 to TRBJ2-7; 8 bases line up with TRBD2. This CDR3 comprises 15 residues. CDR1 is SGHTA and CDR2 is FQGNSA in the germline V gene. Trimming took 0 bases from V and 4 from J; bases not matched to a gene: 5. The CDR3 protein is CASSLASGTKYEQYF. The CDR3 DNA reads as TGTGCCAGCAGCTTAGCTAGCGGGACCAAATACGAGCAGTACTTC.

The chain joins TRBV28 to TRBJ2-7, with 7 nucleotides matching TRBD2. This CDR3 has 14 residues. V gave up 6 bases and J gave up 6 bases; unmatched junction bases: 11. Germline V gives CDR1 MDHEN, CDR2 SYDVKM. CDR3 in amino acids: CASSQKRDTTEQYF. The CDR3 DNA reads TGTGCCAGCAGCCAGAAGCGGGATACAACCGAGCAGTACTTC.

The chain is built from TRBV5-1 and TRBJ2-3; the match to TRBD1 covers 10 bases. After removal of 4 bases from V and 5 bases from J, the junction contained 10 bases not matched to a gene. Germline assignment: CDR1 SGHRS and CDR2 YFSETQ. CDR3 size: 16 residues. The CDR3 reads CASSTKTGGVEDTQYF. The CDR3 nucleotides are TGCGCCAGCAGCACCAAGACAGGGGGCGTCGAAGATACGCAGTATTTT.

The J gene is TRBJ2-7, the V gene TRBV5-1; 7 positions match TRBD2. The V segment lost 1 base and the J segment 7 bases; nucleotides outside the gene matches: 8. CDR1 is SGHRS, CDR2 YFSETQ, per germline. There are 14 residues in the CDR3. CDR3 nucleotides: TGCGCCAGCAGCTTGTCGGCTCCAGCGGGGGAGCAGTACTTC. Translation gives CASSLSAPAGEQYF.

The chain is built from TRBV30 and TRBJ2-5, with 7 nucleotides matching TRBD2. The ends lost 4 bases at V and 2 bases at J; junction bases unmatched: 1. The germline gives CDR1 GTSNPN, CDR2 SVGIG (reference sequence). This CDR3 has 12 amino acids. This CDR3 reads CAWTSGQETQYF. The CDR3 coding sequence is TGTGCCTGGACTAGCGGACAAGAGACCCAGTACTTC.

This chain joins TRBV7-2 and TRBJ2-3; unclear D gene. Trimming stripped 5 bases from V and 0 bases from J, with 9 bases between. There are 14 residues in the CDR3. Germline lookup yields CDR1 SGHTA and CDR2 FQGNSA. The CDR3 nucleotides are TGTGCCAGCAGCCTAGTTTCTAGCACAGATACGCAGTATTTT. Amino acids: CASSLVSSTDTQYF.

In nucleotides, the CDR3 is TGTGCCAGCAGCTTTCCGGGAGGCGAGCAGTACTTC. This gives the protein CASSFPGGEQYF. The chain carries TRBV11-3 and TRBJ2-7, with 7 bases lining up with TRBD2. This CDR3 region has 12 residues. Germline V gives CDR1 SGHNT, CDR2 YENEEA. V shed 3 bases, J shed 6 bases, and the junction held 2 bases outside the gene matches.

The rearrangement links TRBV15 to TRBJ2-2; D is uncertain. Germline V gene lookup returns CDR1 LNHNV and CDR2 YYDKDF (reference sequence). This CDR3 has 14 amino acids. V lost 9 bases and J 0 bases, leaving 11 bases between the germline ends. The CDR3 region has the DNA TGTGCCACTAAAACTGCCCCGAACACCGGGGAGCTGTTTTTT. This sequence encodes CATKTAPNTGELFF.

The chain employs TRBV2 and TRBJ2-7; 9 nucleotides line up with TRBD1. Germline V CDR1 and CDR2: SNHLY, FYNNEI. The CDR3 is 13 amino acids. The trim removed 6 bases at V and 3 bases at J, leaving 3 bases unmatched. CDR3 sequence (DNA): TGTGCCAGCAGCCGACAGGGGGACTACGAGCAGTACTTC. This gives the protein CASSRQGDYEQYF.

The chain recombines TRBV7-2 with TRBJ1-3; D is unresolved. Looked up from germline, CDR1 is SGHTA and CDR2 is FQGNSA. V lost 2 bases and J lost 0, with 8 bases in between. This CDR3 has 15 residues. CDR3: CASSLPMSSGNTIYF. In DNA, the CDR3 is TGTGCCAGCAGCTTACCCATGAGCTCTGGAAACACCATATATTTT.

The chain uses TRBV5-6 and TRBJ2-3; D is uncertain. The CDR3 consists of 13 residues. The V and J ends lost 0 bases and 3 bases respectively, with 5 bases between them. Germline CDR1 SGHDT, CDR2 YYEEEE. The CDR3 nucleotides are TGTGCCAGCAGCTTGGTTTCAACAGATACGCAGTATTTT. Protein: CASSLVSTDTQYF.

This chain links TRBV5-1 with TRBJ2-1; TRBD2 agrees at 11 bases. J was trimmed by 8 bases and V by 4 bases; bases with no gene match: 11. Germline V gives CDR1 SGHRS, CDR2 YFSETQ. CDR3 length equals 16 residues. The CDR3 nucleotides are TGCGCCAGCAGCCCCCCTCTAGCGGGAGGATTCGATGAGCAGTTCTTC. Translation gives CASSPPLAGGFDEQFF. The entire variable domain, with the rest obtained from reference TRBV5-1 and TRBJ2-1, is as follows: KAGVTQTPRYLIKTRGQQVTLSCSPISGHRSVSWYQQTPGQGLQFLFEYFSETQRNKGNFPGRFSGRQFSNSRSEMNVSTLELGDSALYLCASSPPLAGGFDEQFFGPGTRLTVL.

The chain combines TRBV9 with TRBJ2-1; TRBD2 aligns across 14 bases. The CDR3 sequence is 16 residues long. Germline CDR1 SGDLS, CDR2 YYNGEE. The V and J ends lost 4 bases and 6 bases, in that order; junction bases with no gene match: 6. CDR3 residues: CASSPGLAGVSNEQFF. CDR3 in DNA: TGTGCCAGCAGCCCGGGACTAGCGGGAGTCAGCAATGAGCAGTTCTTC.

The chain combines TRBV18 with TRBJ2-2; TRBD1 is a possible D gene (6 bases). In germline, CDR1 is KGHSH, CDR2 LQKENI. This CDR3 contains 14 residues. V dropped 3 bases and J dropped 8 bases, with 13 bases sitting between them. The DNA of the CDR3 is TGTGCCAGCTCACCCGGGACACTAAATGGGGAGCTGTTTTTT. This encodes CASSPGTLNGELFF.

In the case of this clone: A read error may account for a junction end that differs from germline. V usage is TRBV10-3 and J usage is TRBJ2-7; 8 bases are a match to TRBD2. The germline gives CDR1 ENHRY, CDR2 SYGVKD. The length of the CDR3 is 13 residues. The CDR3 loop is CASSFSGSDEQYF. CDR3 nucleotides: TGTGCCAGCAGTTTCAGCGGGAGCGACGAGCAGTACTTC.

The chain employs TRBV18 and TRBJ2-7; unclear D gene. This CDR3 comprises 12 residues. The V end was cut by 4 bases, the J end by 3 bases, with 7 bases between. CDR1 and CDR2 from the germline V gene are KGHSH and LQKENI. DNA for the CDR3: TGTGCCAGCTCACGGGCAGTCTACGAGCAGTACTTC. Its translation is CASSRAVYEQYF. Complete variable domain (other parts from reference TRBV18 and TRBJ2-7): NAGVMQNPRHLVRRRGQEARLRCSPMKGHSHVYWYRQLPEEGLKFMVYLQKENIIDESGMPKERFSAEFPKEGPSILRIQQVVRGDSAAYFCASSRAVYEQYFGPGTRLTVT.

This chain links TRBV7-2 with TRBJ2-7; D not certain. V was trimmed by 1 base and J by 9 bases, leaving 19 bases between them. The V gene's germline CDR1 is SGHTA and CDR2 FQGNSA. CDR3 length equals 15 residues. CDR3 loop: CASSLVSPPRIGQYF. The CDR3, as DNA: TGTGCCAGCAGCTTAGTAAGCCCTCCCCGTATTGGGCAGTACTTC.

V gene TRBV12-5 combines with J gene TRBJ2-1; TRBD2 matches at 12 bases. Germline CDR1 reads LGHNT; CDR2 reads FRNRAP. The CDR3 runs 16 residues. The V segment lost 5 bases and the J segment 7 bases; nucleotides outside the gene matches: 9. The CDR3 region is CASGGGLAGFGNEQFF. CDR3 in DNA: TGTGCTAGTGGTGGCGGACTAGCGGGATTTGGTAATGAGCAGTTCTTC.

The J gene is TRBJ2-5, the V gene TRBV19; 12 bases map to TRBD2. Germline CDR1 reads LNHDA; CDR2 reads SQIVND (reference sequence). The CDR3 has 15 amino acids. The trim removed 5 bases at V and 3 bases at J, leaving 4 bases unmatched. The CDR3 region is CASSLRTSGKETQYF. Here the CDR3 DNA reads TGTGCCAGTAGTCTACGGACTAGCGGGAAAGAGACCCAGTACTTC.

J is TRBJ2-7 and V is TRBV30; 7 nucleotides match TRBD1. Looked up from germline, CDR1 is GTSNPN and CDR2 is SVGIG (reference sequence). V was clipped by 6 bases and J by 2 bases; unmatched bases: 13. This CDR3 spans 15 amino acids. The CDR3 bases are TGTGCCTGTAGAACTTACGGGACAGCGGCCTACGAGCAGTACTTC. It codes for CACRTYGTAAYEQYF.

On this clone itself: Germline and junction disagree at one end, which may indicate a read error. The chain employs TRBV5-1 and TRBJ2-7, with D tentatively TRBD2 (6 bases). Germline V gene sequence: CDR1 SGHRS, CDR2 YFSETQ. The CDR3 loop spans 14 amino acids. CDR3 sequence reads: CASQEGSGPYEQYF. In nucleotides, the CDR3 is TGCGCCAGCCAGGAGGGGTCAGGGCCCTATGAGCAGTACTTC. Drawing the rest from reference TRBV5-1 and TRBJ2-7, the complete variable domain is KAGVTQTPRYLIKTRGQQVTLSCSPISGHRSVSWYQQTPGQGLQFLFEYFSETQRNKGNFPGRFSGRQFSNSRSEMNVSTLELGDSALYLCASQEGSGPYEQYFGPGTRLTVT.

This sequence joins TRBV7-3 and TRBJ2-1; 11 bases agree with TRBD2. The CDR3 consists of 15 residues. V gave up 3 bases and J gave up 7 bases; unmatched junction bases: 5. CDR1 SGHTA and CDR2 FQGTGA come from the germline V gene. CDR3 protein: CASSLTSGMRNEQFF. The CDR3 region has the DNA TGTGCCAGCAGCTTGACTAGCGGGATGAGAAATGAGCAGTTCTTC.

This chain uses TRBV30 with TRBJ1-1; D gene uncertain. The germline CDR1 and CDR2 sequences are GTSNPN and SVGIG (reference sequence). The CDR3 consists of 13 residues. V was shortened by 4 bases and J by 1 base, with 10 bases between the two germline ends. The CDR3 sequence is CAWTVGENTEAFF. The CDR3 nucleotides read TGTGCCTGGACGGTTGGTGAGAACACTGAAGCTTTCTTT.

This clone was recorded once. The chain carries TRBV7-3 and TRBJ2-2; TRBD2 matches 11 bases. Trimming cost V 4 bases and J 5 bases; bases outside gene matches: 3. This CDR3 contains 15 residues. The germline gives CDR1 SGHTA, CDR2 FQGTGA. CDR3 in DNA: TGTGCCAGCAGCTCAGGACTAGCGGGTACCGGGGAGCTGTTTTTT. This sequence encodes CASSSGLAGTGELFF.

The rearrangement links TRBV18 to TRBJ1-1; D not certain. Germline CDR1 KGHSH, CDR2 LQKENI. This CDR3 contains 15 residues. Trimming pared 4 bases from V and 0 bases from J, leaving 12 bases between. The CDR3 loop is CASSLASTMNTEAFF. In DNA, the CDR3 is TGTGCCAGCTCACTGGCTAGTACAATGAACACTGAAGCTTTCTTT. The full variable domain, in which reference TRBV18 and TRBJ1-1 provide the parts outside the CDR3, is NAGVMQNPRHLVRRRGQEARLRCSPMKGHSHVYWYRQLPEEGLKFMVYLQKENIIDESGMPKERFSAEFPKEGPSILRIQQVVRGDSAAYFCASSLASTMNTEAFFGQGTRLTVV.

The chain links TRBV6-6 to TRBJ2-2; 11 positions agree with TRBD2. V was pared by 7 bases and J by 5 bases, with 3 bases of the junction left unmatched. The CDR3 covers 14 residues. CDR1 is MNHNY, CDR2 SVGAGI, per germline (reference sequence). CDR3 in amino acids: CASKGLADTGELFF. The CDR3, as DNA: TGTGCCAGCAAGGGACTAGCGGATACCGGGGAGCTGTTTTTT.

The CDR3 reads CASSPPGRAGGETQYF. Here the CDR3 DNA reads TGTGCCAGCTCACCACCGGGGAGGGCAGGAGGGGAGACCCAGTACTTC. The chain uses TRBV18 and TRBJ2-5; 7 positions match TRBD2. The CDR3 length is 16 residues. In germline, CDR1 is KGHSH, CDR2 LQKENI. Trimming removed 0 bases from V and 5 bases from J; junction bases left unmatched: 9.